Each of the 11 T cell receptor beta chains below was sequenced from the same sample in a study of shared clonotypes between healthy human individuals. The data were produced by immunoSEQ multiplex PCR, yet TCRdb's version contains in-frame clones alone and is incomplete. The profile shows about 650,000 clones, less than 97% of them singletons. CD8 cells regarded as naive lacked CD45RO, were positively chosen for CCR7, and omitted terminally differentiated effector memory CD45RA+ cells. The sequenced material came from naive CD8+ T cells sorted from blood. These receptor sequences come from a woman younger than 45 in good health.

The CDR3 DNA sequence: TGTGCCAGCAGTGACTTGCCCGCAACTAATGAAAAACTGTTTTTT. Its translation: CASSDLPATNEKLFF. V is TRBV2 and J is TRBJ1-4; D is undetermined. There are 15 residues in the CDR3. The ends were cut back, 3 bases at V and 0 bases at J, with 8 bases in the middle. CDR1 and CDR2 from the germline V gene are SNHLY and FYNNEI.

CDR3 in DNA: TGCGCCAGCAGCCAAGTGGCTGAAGGAGCTGGAAACACCATATATTTT. Translation gives CASSQVAEGAGNTIYF. V gene TRBV4-1 combines with J gene TRBJ1-3; unclear D gene. V gave up 1 base and J gave up 2 bases, with 12 bases separating them. The germline V gene encodes CDR1 MGHRA and CDR2 YSYEKL. CDR3 length: 16 amino acids.

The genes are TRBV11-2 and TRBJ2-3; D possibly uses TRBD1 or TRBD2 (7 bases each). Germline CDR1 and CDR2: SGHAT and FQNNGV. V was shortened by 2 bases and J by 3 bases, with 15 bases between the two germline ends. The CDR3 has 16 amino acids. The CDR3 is CASSLRGRGGTDTQYF. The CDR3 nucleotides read TGTGCCAGCAGCTTACGTGGCAGGGGGGGAACAGATACGCAGTATTTT. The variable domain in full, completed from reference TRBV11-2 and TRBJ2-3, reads EAGVAQSPRYKIIEKRQSVAFWCNPISGHATLYWYQQILGQGPKLLIQFQNNGVVDDSQLPKDRFSAERLKGVDSTLKIQPAKLEDSAVYLCASSLRGRGGTDTQYFGPGTRLTVL.

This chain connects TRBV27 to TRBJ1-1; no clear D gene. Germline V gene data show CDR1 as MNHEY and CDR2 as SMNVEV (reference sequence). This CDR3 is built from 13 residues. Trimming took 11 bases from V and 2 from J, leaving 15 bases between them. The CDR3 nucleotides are TGTGCCTCACTGGGCTGGGGAAACACTGAAGCTTTCTTT. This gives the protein CASLGWGNTEAFF.

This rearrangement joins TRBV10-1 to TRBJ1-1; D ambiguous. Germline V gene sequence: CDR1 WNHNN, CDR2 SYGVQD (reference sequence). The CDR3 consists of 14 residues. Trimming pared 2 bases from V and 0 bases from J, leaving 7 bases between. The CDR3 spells CASSEGELNTEAFF. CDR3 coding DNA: TGCGCCAGCAGTGAGGGAGAGCTGAACACTGAAGCTTTCTTT.

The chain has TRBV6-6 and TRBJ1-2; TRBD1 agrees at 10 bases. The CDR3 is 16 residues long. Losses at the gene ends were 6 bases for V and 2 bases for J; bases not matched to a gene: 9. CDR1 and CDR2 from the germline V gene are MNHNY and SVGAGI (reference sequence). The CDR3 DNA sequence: TGTGCCAGCAGCCCCCTTGGGACAGGGGAGAACTATGGCTACACCTTC. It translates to CASSPLGTGENYGYTF.

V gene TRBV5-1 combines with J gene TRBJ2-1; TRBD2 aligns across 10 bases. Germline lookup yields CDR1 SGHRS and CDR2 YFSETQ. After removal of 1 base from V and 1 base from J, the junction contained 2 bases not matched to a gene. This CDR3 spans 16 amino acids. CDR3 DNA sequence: TGCGCCAGCAGCTTGAGCGGGAGGGAGTCCTACAATGAGCAGTTCTTC. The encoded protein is CASSLSGRESYNEQFF.

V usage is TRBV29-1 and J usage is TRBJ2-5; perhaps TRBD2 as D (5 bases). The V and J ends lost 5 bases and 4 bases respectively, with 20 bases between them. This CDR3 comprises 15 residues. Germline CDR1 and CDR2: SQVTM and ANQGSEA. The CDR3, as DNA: TGCAGCGTTTTTCCTGGACGGGGTGGTACAGAGACCCAGTACTTC. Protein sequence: CSVFPGRGGTETQYF.

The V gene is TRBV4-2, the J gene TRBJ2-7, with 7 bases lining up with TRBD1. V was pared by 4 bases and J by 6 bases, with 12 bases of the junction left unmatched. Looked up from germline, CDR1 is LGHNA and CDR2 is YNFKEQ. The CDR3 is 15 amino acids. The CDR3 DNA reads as TGTGCCAGCAGCCCGCTTTCCGGGACAGCCGCCGAGCAGTACTTC. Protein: CASSPLSGTAAEQYF.

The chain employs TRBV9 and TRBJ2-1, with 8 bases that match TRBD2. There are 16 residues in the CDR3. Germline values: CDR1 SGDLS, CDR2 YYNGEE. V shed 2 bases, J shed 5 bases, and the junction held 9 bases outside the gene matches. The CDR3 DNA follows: TGTGCCAGCAGCGTCAGTAGCGGGACCCATCACAATGAGCAGTTCTTC. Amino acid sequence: CASSVSSGTHHNEQFF.

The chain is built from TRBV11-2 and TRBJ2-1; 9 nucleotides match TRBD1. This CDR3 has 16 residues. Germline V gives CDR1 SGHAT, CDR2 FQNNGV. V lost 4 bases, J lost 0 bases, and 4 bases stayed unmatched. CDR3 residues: CASSSGQGSSYNEQFF. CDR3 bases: TGTGCCAGCAGCTCAGGACAGGGGAGCTCCTACAATGAGCAGTTCTTC.